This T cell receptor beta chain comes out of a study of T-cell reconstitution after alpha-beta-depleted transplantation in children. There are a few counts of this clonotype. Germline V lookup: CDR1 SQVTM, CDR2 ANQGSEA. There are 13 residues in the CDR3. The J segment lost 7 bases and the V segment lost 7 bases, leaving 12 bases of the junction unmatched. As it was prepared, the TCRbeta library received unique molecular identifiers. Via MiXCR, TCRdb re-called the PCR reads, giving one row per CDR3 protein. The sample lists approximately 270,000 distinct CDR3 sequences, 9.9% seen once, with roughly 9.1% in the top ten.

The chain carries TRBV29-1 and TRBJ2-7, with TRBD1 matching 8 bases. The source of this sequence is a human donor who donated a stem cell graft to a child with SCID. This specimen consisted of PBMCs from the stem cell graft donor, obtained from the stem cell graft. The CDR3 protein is CSALTAGGREQYF. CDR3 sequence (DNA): TGCAGCGCCCTAACGGCAGGGGGCCGGGAGCAGTACTTC.